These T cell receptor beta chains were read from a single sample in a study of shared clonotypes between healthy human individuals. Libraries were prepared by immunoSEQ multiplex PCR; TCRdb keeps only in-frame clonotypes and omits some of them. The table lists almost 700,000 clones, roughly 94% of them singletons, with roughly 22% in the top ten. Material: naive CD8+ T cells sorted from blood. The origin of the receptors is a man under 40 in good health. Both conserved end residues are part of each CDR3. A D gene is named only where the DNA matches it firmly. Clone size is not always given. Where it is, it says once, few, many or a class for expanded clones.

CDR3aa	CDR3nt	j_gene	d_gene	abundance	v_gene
CATSRDRDEQFF	TGTGCCACCAGCAGAGATAGGGATGAGCAGTTCTTC	TRBJ2-1	.	once	TRBV15
CASSQGLTGRYGYTF	TGTGCCAGCAGCCAAGGACTGACAGGGCGGTATGGCTACACCTTC	TRBJ1-2	TRBD1	.	TRBV4-2
CASSRKYRGRDADTQYF	TGTGCCAGCAGCAGGAAGTACAGGGGGCGCGATGCAGATACGCAGTATTTT	TRBJ2-3	TRBD1	.	TRBV11-3
CASSLEVVWHHIFPGEQYF	TGTGCCAGCAGCTTAGAGGTGGTCTGGCATCACATCTTTCCGGGGGAGCAGTACTTC	TRBJ2-7	.	once	TRBV11-2
CASSPGTSGEYEQYF	TGTGCCAGCAGCCCCGGGACTAGCGGGGAATACGAGCAGTACTTC	TRBJ2-7	TRBD2	.	TRBV7-9
CASTLRQAVRDGYTF	TGTGCCAGCACCCTTAGACAGGCGGTTCGTGATGGCTACACCTTC	TRBJ1-2	.	.	TRBV13
CATNFEAYNQPQHF	TGTGCCACGAACTTTGAAGCATACAATCAGCCCCAGCATTTT	TRBJ1-5	.	few	TRBV6-1
CSVAGLAGPRTNWNEQFF	TGCAGCGTTGCCGGACTAGCGGGACCAAGGACCAACTGGAATGAGCAGTTCTTC	TRBJ2-1	TRBD2	.	TRBV29-1
CASSYGSSDGYTF	TGTGCCAGCAGTTATGGTTCATCCGATGGCTACACCTTC	TRBJ1-2	.	.	TRBV6-5
CASSLPGDSGNTIYF	TGTGCCAGCAGCTTACCCGGGGACTCTGGAAACACCATATATTTT	TRBJ1-3	.	.	TRBV7-6
CASSKDQPQHF	TGTGCCAGCAGCAAAGATCAGCCCCAGCATTTT	TRBJ1-5	.	.	TRBV21-1
CASSQVEDRGFVEQFF	TGCGCCAGCAGCCAAGTCGAGGACAGGGGATTCGTCGAGCAGTTCTTC	TRBJ2-1	TRBD1	.	TRBV4-3
CASSIGFGTGAYEQYF	TGTGCCAGTAGTATTGGGTTCGGGACAGGGGCCTACGAGCAGTACTTC	TRBJ2-7	TRBD1	.	TRBV19
CASRDWVAATNEKLFF	TGTGCCAGCAGGGACTGGGTCGCAGCAACTAATGAAAAACTGTTTTTT	TRBJ1-4	.	.	TRBV28
CASSITAGGVDEQYF	TGTGCCAGTAGTATTACAGCCGGTGGGGTGGACGAGCAGTACTTC	TRBJ2-7	.	.	TRBV19
CASSSLGPSGNTDTQYF	TGTGCCAGCAGTTCCCTTGGGCCTAGCGGGAACACAGATACGCAGTATTTT	TRBJ2-3	TRBD2	.	TRBV27
CASRSREGLAANEQFF	TGTGCCAGCAGGTCAAGGGAGGGGCTAGCGGCCAATGAGCAGTTCTTC	TRBJ2-1	TRBD2	.	TRBV4-2
CAIRESLAGIYEQYF	TGTGCCATCAGAGAGTCTCTAGCGGGAATTTACGAGCAGTACTTC	TRBJ2-7	TRBD2	.	TRBV10-3
CASSASRGGADGYTF	TGTGCCAGCAGCGCCAGCCGGGGGGGGGCAGACGGCTACACCTTC	TRBJ1-2	.	once	TRBV9
CASSTGTGYEQYF	TGTGCCAGTAGTACCGGGACAGGCTACGAGCAGTACTTC	TRBJ2-7	TRBD1	few	TRBV19
CASRDRDRWSDTQYF	TGTGCCAGTCGGGATCGAGACAGGTGGTCAGATACGCAGTATTTT	TRBJ2-3	.	once	TRBV6-1
CSVETPGGQETQYF	TGCAGCGTCGAAACCCCAGGGGGCCAAGAGACCCAGTACTTC	TRBJ2-5	TRBD1	.	TRBV29-1
CASSTSGRAVREQYF	TGTGCCAGCAGTACGAGCGGGAGGGCCGTAAGAGAGCAGTACTTC	TRBJ2-7	TRBD2	.	TRBV7-3
CATSSESTGSYNEQFF	TGTGCCACCAGCAGTGAATCGACAGGGTCCTACAATGAGCAGTTCTTC	TRBJ2-1	TRBD1	.	TRBV15
CASSRMGIVAVLDYNEQFF	TGTGCCAGCAGTCGTATGGGCATTGTAGCGGTACTAGACTACAATGAGCAGTTCTTC	TRBJ2-1	.	.	TRBV28
CASRPRTSGTYEQYF	TGTGCCAGCAGACCCCGGACTAGCGGAACCTACGAGCAGTACTTC	TRBJ2-7	TRBD2	once	TRBV27
CASSQYLEVADTQYF	TGTGCCAGCAGCCAGTACCTAGAGGTTGCAGATACGCAGTATTTT	TRBJ2-3	.	.	TRBV4-2
CASSKAEQEDEQYF	TGTGCCAGCAGCAAAGCCGAACAAGAAGACGAGCAGTACTTC	TRBJ2-7	.	once	TRBV21-1
CASSPQGWENEQFF	TGTGCCAGCAGCCCGCAGGGGTGGGAAAATGAGCAGTTCTTC	TRBJ2-1	.	.	TRBV9
CASSLGTSVMVFNEQFF	TGCGCCAGCAGCTTGGGGACCAGCGTTATGGTTTTCAATGAGCAGTTCTTC	TRBJ2-1	.	.	TRBV5-1
CATSRLGSSNQPQHF	TGTGCCACCAGCAGACTGGGGAGTAGCAATCAGCCCCAGCATTTT	TRBJ1-5	.	.	TRBV15
CASSAGLAGPNEQFF	TGCGCCAGCAGCGCCGGACTAGCGGGTCCCAATGAGCAGTTCTTC	TRBJ2-1	TRBD2	.	TRBV4-1
CASTLGQGNYEQYF	TGTGCCAGCACCCTCGGACAGGGGAACTACGAGCAGTACTTC	TRBJ2-7	TRBD1	once	TRBV13
CASGSRTGSSSGSPPSSYNEQFF	TGTGCTAGTGGTTCTAGGACAGGCTCGTCTAGCGGGAGCCCCCCTAGCTCCTACAATGAGCAGTTCTTC	TRBJ2-1	TRBD2	.	TRBV12-5
CASSFGLAGGPGEFF	TGTGCCAGCAGTTTCGGGCTAGCGGGAGGCCCGGGGGAGTTCTTC	TRBJ2-1	TRBD2	.	TRBV27
CASSESIAKNIQYF	TGTGCCAGCAGTGAGTCGATAGCCAAAAACATTCAGTACTTC	TRBJ2-4	.	.	TRBV2
CASSHVAGSYEQYF	TGTGCCAGCAGCCACGTGGCGGGCTCCTACGAGCAGTACTTC	TRBJ2-7	.	.	TRBV7-8
CASTPIGVDTIYF	TGTGCCAGCACCCCTATCGGTGTAGACACCATATATTTT	TRBJ1-3	.	.	TRBV13
CASSPWGYDYGYTF	TGTGCCAGCAGCCCGTGGGGGTATGACTATGGCTACACCTTC	TRBJ1-2	.	once	TRBV7-9
CASSPRGGNQPQHF	TGTGCCAGCAGTCCTCGGGGGGGCAATCAGCCCCAGCATTTT	TRBJ1-5	.	.	TRBV27
CASSLNMNTEAFF	TGTGCCAGCAGTTTAAACATGAACACTGAAGCTTTCTTT	TRBJ1-1	.	.	TRBV27
CATRDTGSSYEQYF	TGTGCCACCAGAGACACAGGGTCCTCCTACGAGCAGTACTTC	TRBJ2-7	.	.	TRBV15
CASSVLEPGAFF	TGTGCCAGCAGCGTTTTAGAGCCGGGAGCTTTCTTT	TRBJ1-1	.	.	TRBV9
CASSPLFGSSSYNEQFF	TGTGCCAGCTCACCTCTCTTCGGAAGTAGCTCCTACAATGAGCAGTTCTTC	TRBJ2-1	.	.	TRBV18
CASSKGNRVPDLEQFF	TGTGCCAGCAGTAAGGGGAACAGAGTGCCCGATTTGGAGCAGTTCTTC	TRBJ2-1	.	.	TRBV28
CASSLSGNYNEQFF	TGTGCCAGCAGCTTAAGCGGGAACTACAATGAGCAGTTCTTC	TRBJ2-1	TRBD2	.	TRBV7-9
CASKGAPRRDEQFF	TGTGCCAGCAAGGGGGCACCAAGACGCGATGAGCAGTTCTTC	TRBJ2-1	TRBD1	.	TRBV27
CASSPLLSEQYF	TGTGCCAGCAGTCCTCTGCTTAGCGAGCAGTACTTC	TRBJ2-7	.	.	TRBV6-6
CASSQDRDWTYEQYF	TGCGCCAGCAGCCAAGATCGGGACTGGACCTACGAGCAGTACTTC	TRBJ2-7	.	once	TRBV4-1
CASSHRVSGNTIYF	TGTGCCAGCAGCCACAGGGTCTCTGGAAACACCATATATTTT	TRBJ1-3	.	.	TRBV6-5
CASSLPRGTSEQYYEQYF	TGTGCCAGCAGCTTACCCCGCGGGACGAGCGAACAGTACTACGAGCAGTACTTC	TRBJ2-7	.	.	TRBV7-2